Listed below are T cell receptor beta chains from one sample, sequenced in a study of shared T cell receptors in the human thymus. Libraries were prepared by immunoSEQ multiplex PCR; TCRdb keeps only in-frame clonotypes and omits some of them. The table has some 700,000 clones, over 75% seen once; the top ten hold 0.0085% to 0.012%. The same specimen was also included in a second study, on human thymus T cells.

The sample was thymocytes. The receptors here all came from a boy under two years old with a congenital heart defect. The CDR3 runs from the conserved cysteine through the conserved F or W. Each record gives: V gene, CDR3 length, clone size, J gene, D gene, CDR3 DNA, CDR3 protein. The D gene is left open where the match is weak. Clone size appears in some rows only: once, few, many, or a class for an expanded clone.

TRBV7-9,16,-,TRBJ1-3,TRBD1,TGTGCCAGCAGCTCTTGGACAGGGGGCGGGGGAAACACCATATATTTT,CASSSWTGGGGNTIYF
TRBV7-2,16,-,TRBJ2-2,TRBD2,TGTGCCAGCAGCCTCTGGCTAGCGGGGGAGACCGGGGAGCTGTTTTTT,CASSLWLAGETGELFF
TRBV28,13,-,TRBJ2-7,-,TGTGCCAGCATAGGTCAGGGTAGGGACGAGCAGTACTTC,CASIGQGRDEQYF
TRBV10-3,15,-,TRBJ1-5,-,TGTGCCATCAGTGATGGGGGGAGTAGCAATCAGCCCCAGCATTTT,CAISDGGSSNQPQHF
TRBV6-1,16,-,TRBJ2-3,TRBD1,TGTGCCAGCAGTGCCCGAGGGACAGCCGCGGCAGATACGCAGTATTTT,CASSARGTAAADTQYF
TRBV6-5,15,-,TRBJ2-5,-,TGTGCCAGCAGTTCCACAGGACCCTCACAAGAGACCCAGTACTTC,CASSSTGPSQETQYF
TRBV6-5,16,-,TRBJ1-2,TRBD1,TGTGCCAGCAGTTTCTCTAGGACAGGACGGATGGATGGCTACACCTTC,CASSFSRTGRMDGYTF
TRBV2,16,-,TRBJ1-1,TRBD1,TGTGCCCCCACGGGAGGGACAGGGGCGTTTAACACTGAAGCTTTCTTT,CAPTGGTGAFNTEAFF
TRBV28,14,-,TRBJ2-2,-,TGTGCCAGCAGAAGACAGGTGGGACCCGGGGAGCTGTTTTTT,CASRRQVGPGELFF
TRBV15,13,once,TRBJ2-3,-,TGTGCCACCAGCCCCAGACAGACAGATACGCAGTATTTT,CATSPRQTDTQYF
TRBV4-1,14,-,TRBJ2-5,-,TGCGCCAGCAGCCAAGATTGGGAGCAAGAGACCCAGTACTTC,CASSQDWEQETQYF
TRBV6-5,15,-,TRBJ2-7,TRBD1,TGTGCCACCCGAACCCATGGGACAGTTTTTTACGAGCAGTACTTC,CATRTHGTVFYEQYF
TRBV5-1,15,-,TRBJ2-7,TRBD2,TGCGCCAGCAGCGGCGGGACTAGTCGCTCTTACGAGCAGTACTTC,CASSGGTSRSYEQYF
TRBV20-1,10,-,TRBJ1-5,-,TGCAGTGCCCCGTATCAGCCCCAGCATTTT,CSAPYQPQHF
TRBV9,16,-,TRBJ2-5,TRBD2,TGTGCCAGCAGCGTAGGGAGACTAGCGGGAGTGGAGACCCAGTACTTC,CASSVGRLAGVETQYF
TRBV7-8,17,-,TRBJ1-3,-,TGTGCCAGCAGCGTTTTACAGGGTGGGGCCTCTGGAAACACCATATATTTT,CASSVLQGGASGNTIYF
TRBV12-5,14,-,TRBJ1-2,TRBD1,TGTGCTAGTGGTAATACAGGGGGTCGGGGTGGCTACACCTTC,CASGNTGGRGGYTF
TRBV4-1,15,once,TRBJ2-7,TRBD2,TGCGCCAGCAGCCAACTAGCGGGAGTGGCCTACGAGCAGTACTTC,CASSQLAGVAYEQYF
TRBV5-1,15,-,TRBJ2-7,TRBD2,TGCGCCAGCAGCTTGTTGCGGGAGAAAGGGTACGAGCAGTACTTC,CASSLLREKGYEQYF
TRBV28,15,-,TRBJ2-3,TRBD1,TGTGCCAGCAGTACGGACAGGCGGTACACAGATACGCAGTATTTT,CASSTDRRYTDTQYF
TRBV2,15,-,TRBJ1-3,-,TGTGCCAGCAGGATGGAGGGCAGGCCTGGAAACACCATATATTTT,CASRMEGRPGNTIYF
TRBV7-7,18,-,TRBJ1-1,TRBD1,TGTGCTAGCAAACGAAGGCCCCGGGACAGGGATGTTAACACTGAAGCTTTCTTT,CASKRRPRDRDVNTEAFF
TRBV11-2,15,-,TRBJ1-1,TRBD1,TGTGCCAGCAGCTTAGGGGACAGGGAGGACACTGAAGCTTTCTTT,CASSLGDREDTEAFF
TRBV30,13,-,TRBJ1-2,-,TGTGCCTGGAGTGGAACGGGGGTCTATGGCTACACCTTC,CAWSGTGVYGYTF
TRBV15,14,-,TRBJ2-1,-,TGTGCCACCAGCAGAGATCGGAGGGCGTGGACACTCTTCTTC,CATSRDRRAWTLFF
TRBV30,15,-,TRBJ2-1,TRBD2,TGTGCCTGGAGTGTGGGACTAGCGGGAGAAAATGAGCAGTTCTTC,CAWSVGLAGENEQFF
TRBV6-4,14,-,TRBJ2-7,-,TGTGCCAGCAGTGAGAAGAGGGCGATGTACGAGCAGTACTTC,CASSEKRAMYEQYF
TRBV5-1,13,-,TRBJ2-7,-,TGCGCCAGCAGCTCGCTTAAACCCAGCGAGCAGTACTTC,CASSSLKPSEQYF
TRBV7-8,15,-,TRBJ2-7,-,TGTGCCAGCAGCCCAGGAGGGCTAAGCTCCTACGAGCAGTACTTC,CASSPGGLSSYEQYF